This T cell receptor (beta chain) originates from a study of T cell responses to AZD1222 COVID-19 vaccine. Study results and caveats: No repertoire was sampled before or during the peak T cell response, only after it. There were mostly white British donors and more females than males, and clonal diversity was possibly underestimated. After two AZD1222 doses, spike-specific TCR breadth and depth rose versus day 0.

V was clipped by 6 bases and J by 1 base, with 12 bases between them. This CDR3 is 14 amino acids long. Germline CDR1 reads MNHEY; CDR2 reads SVGEGT. Only in-frame clones appear in the TCRdb table, and some are missing; sequencing was by immunoSEQ multiplex PCR. The sample has tens of thousands of clones; around nine tenths are singletons. About this clone: Its specificity is not known.

This TCR was recovered from an adult in good health. Sequences were derived from peripheral blood, sampled on day 0 of AZD1222 vaccination. The chain is built from TRBV6-2 or TRBV6-3 and TRBJ1-1; D might be TRBD1 (6 bases). CDR3 amino acids: CASSQGRGNTEAFF. The CDR3 DNA is TGTGCCAGCAGCCAGGGGAGAGGGAACACTGAAGCTTTCTTT.